The rows below give T cell receptor beta chains drawn from one sample of a study of T cell responses to AZD1222 COVID-19 vaccine. Only in-frame clones appear in the TCRdb table, and some are missing; sequencing was by immunoSEQ multiplex PCR. The data show some 180,000 clones, roughly 94% seen once. The specimen was peripheral blood, collected 28 days after the second AZD1222 dose. The receptors stem from an adult who received the AZD1222 COVID-19 vaccine. Each CDR3 is given with its conserved first and last residue. The D gene is left open where the match is weak. Some rows mark clone size as missing; the rest say once, few, many or name a class of expanded clone.

clone size: -
V gene: TRBV28
J gene: TRBJ2-7
D gene: TRBD2
CDR3 DNA: TGTGCCAGCAGCCCTCCGCTCAGGGCTAGCGGGAGAGCCGACGAGCAGTACTTC
CDR3 protein: CASSPPLRASGRADEQYF

clone size: few
V gene: TRBV13
J gene: TRBJ2-3
D gene: TRBD1
CDR3 DNA: TGTGCCAGCGGACCGGGACAGGGTAGAACCTTGGGATGGGGCACAGATACGCAGTATTTT
CDR3 protein: CASGPGQGRTLGWGTDTQYF

clone size: -
V gene: TRBV3-1/TRBV3-2
J gene: TRBJ2-7
D gene: -
CDR3 DNA: TGTGCCAGCAGCCGGTCCGGTTCTGTTTTCGGCGAGCAGTACTTC
CDR3 protein: CASSRSGSVFGEQYF

clone size: -
V gene: TRBV6-5
J gene: TRBJ2-5
D gene: TRBD1
CDR3 DNA: TGTGCCAGCTTGGGACAGGGTGGCGAGACCCAGTACTTC
CDR3 protein: CASLGQGGETQYF

clone size: -
V gene: TRBV24-1
J gene: TRBJ2-6
D gene: -
CDR3 DNA: TGTGCCACCAGTGATTCGAGGGCCAACGTCCTGACTTTC
CDR3 protein: CATSDSRANVLTF

clone size: -
V gene: TRBV6-5
J gene: TRBJ2-7
D gene: TRBD1
CDR3 DNA: TGTGCCAGCAGGGACCGGGACAGAGTACCCTACGAGCAGTACTTC
CDR3 protein: CASRDRDRVPYEQYF

clone size: -
V gene: TRBV11-2
J gene: TRBJ2-1
D gene: TRBD2
CDR3 DNA: TGTGCCAGCAGCTTAGAGGGACTAGCGGGAGTATCTGAGCAGTTCTTC
CDR3 protein: CASSLEGLAGVSEQFF

clone size: -
V gene: TRBV25-1
J gene: TRBJ1-1
D gene: -
CDR3 DNA: TGTGCCAGCAGTGAATTGGGGCCCCAGGGAACTGAAGCTTTCTTT
CDR3 protein: CASSELGPQGTEAFF

clone size: -
V gene: TRBV7-9
J gene: TRBJ2-3
D gene: TRBD2
CDR3 DNA: TGTGCCAGCAGTTCTAGCGGGGGGAGCGATACGCAGTATTTT
CDR3 protein: CASSSSGGSDTQYF

clone size: -
V gene: TRBV5-1
J gene: TRBJ1-1
D gene: -
CDR3 DNA: TGCGCCAGCAGCTTGGTCTCTGGGGGGGACACTGAAGCTTTCTTT
CDR3 protein: CASSLVSGGDTEAFF

clone size: -
V gene: TRBV19
J gene: TRBJ2-7
D gene: -
CDR3 DNA: TGTGCCAGTAGTATAGGAGCGGCGGACAGAGCCTACGAGCAGTACTTC
CDR3 protein: CASSIGAADRAYEQYF

clone size: once
V gene: TRBV7-8
J gene: TRBJ1-1
D gene: -
CDR3 DNA: TGTGCCAGCAGCTTAGTTGCGACGGGGGCCGCCAACACTGAAGCTTTCTTT
CDR3 protein: CASSLVATGAANTEAFF

clone size: -
V gene: TRBV7-3
J gene: TRBJ2-1
D gene: -
CDR3 DNA: TGTGCCAGCAGCTTAATGGGGACCAGTTCCCCCAATGAGCAGTTCTTC
CDR3 protein: CASSLMGTSSPNEQFF

clone size: -
V gene: TRBV5-6
J gene: TRBJ1-2
D gene: -
CDR3 DNA: TGTGCCAGCAGCTTGGGCAGTTCTAACTATGGCTACACCTTC
CDR3 protein: CASSLGSSNYGYTF

clone size: -
V gene: TRBV10-1
J gene: TRBJ1-5
D gene: -
CDR3 DNA: TGCGCCAGCAGTGGGGGGGCCATGGAGCCCCAGCATTTT
CDR3 protein: CASSGGAMEPQHF

clone size: -
V gene: TRBV4-3
J gene: TRBJ2-3
D gene: -
CDR3 DNA: TGCGCCAGCAGCCAAGCGCGCCAGACCCAAGTGTATTTT
CDR3 protein: CASSQARQTQVYF

clone size: -
V gene: TRBV3-1/TRBV3-2
J gene: TRBJ2-7
D gene: -
CDR3 DNA: TGTGCCAGCAGCCAAGGAGACACAAGAACGGAGCAGTACTTC
CDR3 protein: CASSQGDTRTEQYF

clone size: -
V gene: TRBV11-2
J gene: TRBJ2-5
D gene: -
CDR3 DNA: TGTGCCAGCAGCCCTGACCTCCTTCAGGAGACCCAGTACTTC
CDR3 protein: CASSPDLLQETQYF

clone size: -
V gene: TRBV4-3
J gene: TRBJ2-7
D gene: TRBD2
CDR3 DNA: TGCGCCAGCAGCCAAGTCGCTAGCGGGGGGTCCACCTACGAGCAGTACTTC
CDR3 protein: CASSQVASGGSTYEQYF

clone size: -
V gene: TRBV4-1
J gene: TRBJ1-5
D gene: -
CDR3 DNA: TGCGCCAGCAGCCAAGGCCAGGGGCACCAGCCCCAGCATTTT
CDR3 protein: CASSQGQGHQPQHF

clone size: -
V gene: TRBV19
J gene: TRBJ2-3
D gene: -
CDR3 DNA: TGTGCCAGTAGTACAGACCTCGGCACAGATACGCAGTATTTT
CDR3 protein: CASSTDLGTDTQYF

clone size: -
V gene: TRBV7-9
J gene: TRBJ1-4
D gene: -
CDR3 DNA: TGTGCCAGCAGCTTAGGGATAGACGAAAAACTGTTTTTT
CDR3 protein: CASSLGIDEKLFF

clone size: -
V gene: TRBV6-5
J gene: TRBJ2-1
D gene: -
CDR3 DNA: TGTGCCAGCACTTCAGGGGGGGACTACAATGAGCAGTTCTTC
CDR3 protein: CASTSGGDYNEQFF

clone size: -
V gene: TRBV5-4
J gene: TRBJ1-5
D gene: -
CDR3 DNA: TGTGCCAGCAGCTTGGGCGGGTGGAGCAATCAGCCCCAGCATTTT
CDR3 protein: CASSLGGWSNQPQHF

clone size: -
V gene: TRBV5-1
J gene: TRBJ2-7
D gene: -
CDR3 DNA: TGCGCCAGCAGCTTGAAAGGGAGGGAGCAGTACTTC
CDR3 protein: CASSLKGREQYF

clone size: -
V gene: TRBV11-1
J gene: TRBJ1-5
D gene: -
CDR3 DNA: TGTGCCAGCAGCTTAGACAGAAATCAGCCCCAGCATTTT
CDR3 protein: CASSLDRNQPQHF

clone size: few
V gene: TRBV7-9
J gene: TRBJ1-2
D gene: -
CDR3 DNA: TGTGCCAGCAGCTTAGATTGGAGGGTGTATGGCTACACCTTC
CDR3 protein: CASSLDWRVYGYTF